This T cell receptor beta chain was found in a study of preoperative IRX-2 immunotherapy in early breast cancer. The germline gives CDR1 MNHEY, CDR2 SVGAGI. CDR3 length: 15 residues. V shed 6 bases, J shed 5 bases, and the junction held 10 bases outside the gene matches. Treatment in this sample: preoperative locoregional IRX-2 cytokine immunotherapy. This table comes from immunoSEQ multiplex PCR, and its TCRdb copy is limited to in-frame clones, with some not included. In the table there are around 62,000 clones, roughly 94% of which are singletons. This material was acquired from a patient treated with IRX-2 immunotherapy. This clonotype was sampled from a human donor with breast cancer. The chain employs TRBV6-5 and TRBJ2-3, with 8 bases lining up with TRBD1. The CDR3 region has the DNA TGTGCCAGCAGGACAGGGGTTGGGAGGATAGATACGCAGTATTTT. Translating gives CASRTGVGRIDTQYF.